One and the same sample provided the 12 T cell receptor beta chains below, sequenced in a study of T cell repertoires in cytomegalovirus infection. One entry per CDR3 protein results from TCRdb running MiXCR on the reads. The sample contains hundreds of thousands of distinct CDR3 sequences, approximately 24% of which appear only once. Sequencing input: CD8+ T cells from PBMCs. These receptors came from a human donor in good health (CMV status not recorded). Some clones in this sample may be carry-over from other donors' samples.

The chain links TRBV10-3 to TRBJ2-3, with 8 bases that match TRBD2. CDR1 is ENHRY and CDR2 is SYGVKD in the germline V gene. The V segment lost 2 bases and the J segment 2 bases; nucleotides outside the gene matches: 9. CDR3 length equals 17 residues. The CDR3 here is CAISEERGYALTDTQYF. The CDR3 DNA is TGTGCCATCAGTGAGGAGCGGGGGTACGCCCTCACAGATACGCAGTATTTT.

This chain joins TRBV5-1 and TRBJ2-2; 13 bases align to TRBD2. Unmatched junction bases numbered 11, after V lost 5 bases and J lost 7 bases. This CDR3 is built from 17 residues. Germline CDR1 is SGHRS and CDR2 is YFSETQ. The CDR3 DNA follows: TGCGCCAGCAGGCCTCCGGGACTAGCGGGATACATCGGGGAGCTGTTTTTT. Amino acids: CASRPPGLAGYIGELFF.

The gene calls are TRBV29-1 and TRBJ2-1, with 11 nucleotides matching TRBD2. The CDR3 extends over 17 amino acids. V gave up 5 bases and J gave up 0 bases; unmatched junction bases: 9. The germline V gene has CDR1 SQVTM and CDR2 ANQGSEA. The CDR3 DNA reads TGCAGCGTTCCCGGGACTAGCGGCTTTTACTCCTACAATGAGCAGTTCTTC. It translates to CSVPGTSGFYSYNEQFF.

As for this clonotype: Compared with germline, one end of the junction differs, possibly owing to a read error. In DNA form, the CDR3 reads TGTGCCAACAGTCCCCTGGGTAGGGGCACTGAAGCTTTCTTT. It specifies CANSPLGRGTEAFF. J is TRBJ1-1 and V is TRBV27; tentative D call: TRBD1 (5 bases). The CDR3 is made up of 14 amino acids. The V gene's germline CDR1 is MNHEY and CDR2 SMNVEV (reference sequence).

The chain carries TRBV20-1 and TRBJ2-1; TRBD2 aligns across 12 bases. The CDR3 extends over 15 amino acids. Trimming took 4 bases from V and 1 from J; bases not matched to a gene: 2. Germline V gene lookup returns CDR1 DFQATT and CDR2 SNEGSKA (reference sequence). CDR3 protein: CSAKTSGGSYNEQFF. The CDR3 DNA reads TGCAGTGCTAAGACTAGCGGGGGTTCCTACAATGAGCAGTTCTTC.

The CDR3 loop reads CASSLGQGIGTDTQYF. The CDR3 DNA is TGTGCCAGCAGCTTAGGCCAGGGCATTGGCACAGATACGCAGTATTTT. The rearrangement links TRBV7-9 to TRBJ2-3, with a weak D call TRBD1 (5 bases). This CDR3 contains 16 residues. V was trimmed by 1 base and J by 1 base, leaving 12 bases between them. The germline V gene encodes CDR1 SEHNR and CDR2 FQNEAQ (reference sequence).

In this sample, this clonotype turned up a few times. The rearrangement links TRBV25-1 to TRBJ2-2; D possibly matches TRBD1 or TRBD2 (5 bases each). Trimming left V 1 base short and J 8 bases short, with 11 bases between. CDR1 is MGHDK, CDR2 SYGVNS, per germline. This CDR3 contains 14 residues. CDR3 in amino acids: CASSEWDLGGELFF. CDR3 nucleotide sequence: TGTGCCAGCAGTGAATGGGACCTTGGTGGGGAGCTGTTTTTT.

The rearrangement links TRBV7-9 to TRBJ1-5; 11 nucleotides agree with TRBD1. This CDR3 is 14 amino acids long. Looked up from germline, CDR1 is SEHNR and CDR2 is FQNEAQ (reference sequence). V dropped 5 bases and J dropped 6; count of bases not matched to a gene: 3. CDR3 amino acids: CASSGQGAGQPQHF. CDR3 nucleotide sequence: TGTGCCAGCAGCGGACAGGGGGCTGGTCAGCCCCAGCATTTT.

The chain employs TRBV14 and TRBJ2-1; the D is unclear. Per the germline V gene, CDR1 is SGHDN and CDR2 is FVKESK. Between the trimmed V and J ends, which lost 2 bases and 0 bases, there was a span of 17 bases. The CDR3 spans 18 residues. The CDR3, as DNA: TGTGCCAGCAGCCAAACAATCTTGGGCATGAGCTCCTACAATGAGCAGTTCTTC. This sequence encodes CASSQTILGMSSYNEQFF.

The chain carries TRBV7-9 and TRBJ1-4, with 10 bases aligning to TRBD1. This CDR3 is built from 14 residues. Trimming at V came to 5 bases and at J to 7 bases, leaving 4 bases not matched to a gene. Germline CDR1 is SEHNR and CDR2 is FQNEAQ (reference sequence). The CDR3 coding sequence is TGTGCCAGCAGCCCGACAGGGGGCCCTGAAAAACTGTTTTTT. Its protein is CASSPTGGPEKLFF.

This clonotype occurred a few times. V gene TRBV5-4 combines with J gene TRBJ2-1; 10 positions match TRBD2. Germline CDR1 is SGHNT and CDR2 is YYREEE (reference sequence). J gave up 9 bases and V 4 bases, and 13 bases lay outside the gene matches. CDR3 length: 16 amino acids. CDR3 DNA sequence: TGTGCCAGCAGCCATCTAGCGGGGGCTCCTGACGGTGAGCAGTTCTTC. This codes for CASSHLAGAPDGEQFF.

Points on this clonotype: With a much larger clone just one base away, this may be a read error. The chain employs TRBV12-3 or TRBV12-4 and TRBJ2-3; D not certain. Trimming removed 5 bases at V and 5 bases at J, with 17 bases between. The CDR3 totals 15 residues. In nucleotides, the CDR3 is TGTGCCAGCAGTATCCGGAACAGCTATGGAGATACGCAGTATTTT. Its translation: CASSIRNSYGDTQYF.